This T cell receptor (beta chain) appears in the sequencing data of a study of human T cells and chemical hapten exposure. Whole-study findings and limits: TCRs whose frequency exceeded 1 in 1000 remained the same following DPC sensitization.

Time point denoted: patch test 1, 2 weeks after DPC sensitization. The treatment is: therapeutic diphenylcyclopropenone sensitization with weekly scalp DPC. TCRdb recomputed calls from the RACE reads with MiXCR, one row per CDR3 protein. The sample holds about 340,000 distinct CDR3 sequences, roughly 6.9% seen once. In this sample, this clonotype turned up many times. No antigen is known for it. The germline V and J ends were trimmed by 7 bases and 4 bases, with 23 bases remaining between them. CDR3 length: 17 amino acids. Germline loops: CDR1 MNHNS, CDR2 SASEGT. The source of this sequence is a woman younger than 35 with alopecia areata. Some clones in this sample may be carry-over from other donors' samples. The sequencing used whole blood, collected in connection with sensitization to the hapten diphenylcyclopropenone (DPC). The chain is built from TRBV6-1 and TRBJ2-1; D tentatively reads TRBD1 or TRBD2 (6 bases each). For the CDR3, the DNA is TGTGCCAGCACACAAAGGGCGCTAGGGGGAGGATACAATGAGCAGTTCTTC. It codes for CASTQRALGGGYNEQFF.